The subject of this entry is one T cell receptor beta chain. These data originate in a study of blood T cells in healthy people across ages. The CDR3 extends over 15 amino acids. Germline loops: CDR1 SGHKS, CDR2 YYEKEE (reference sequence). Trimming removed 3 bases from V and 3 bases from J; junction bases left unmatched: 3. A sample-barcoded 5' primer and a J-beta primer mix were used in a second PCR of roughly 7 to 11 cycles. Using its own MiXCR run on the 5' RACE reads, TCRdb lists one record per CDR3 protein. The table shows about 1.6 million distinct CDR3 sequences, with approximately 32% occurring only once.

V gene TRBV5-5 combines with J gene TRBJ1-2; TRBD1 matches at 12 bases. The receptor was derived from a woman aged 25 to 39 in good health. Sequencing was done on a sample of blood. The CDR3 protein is CASSWGQGADYGYTF. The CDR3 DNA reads TGTGCCAGCAGCTGGGGACAGGGGGCTGACTATGGCTACACCTTC.